This record covers a single T cell receptor (beta chain). Its antigen remains unidentified. No much larger clone exists at a distance of one base, and base qualities are not known. TCRbeta CDR3 regions were amplified from genomic DNA using the immunoSEQ Assay, a bias-controlled multiplex PCR. In the authors' own workflow: Nucleated cell counts per sample were estimated from amplification of reference gene primers within the assay. To quantify the absolute abundance of each unique TCRbeta CDR3 rearrangement, sequence reads were collapsed and filtered. Productive Simpson clonality was computed per sample as the square root of Simpson's diversity index over productive rearrangements. What TCRdb holds here is the immuneACCESS table cut down to in-frame rearrangements. Part of the clones is not present; checked against another copy, under half of the missing clones reflect an unresolved V gene, and the others are unexplained. Clone size and the V and J calls come from that table; the DNA yielded D and trimming. The table for this sample lists some 320,000 clones; about 90% of them were counted only once. The biggest ten clones account for around 10% of the sample.

This sample is part of a study of blood T cell repertoires in COVID-19 (dated by TCRdb to about 2020). At the level of the whole study: Samples from collaborators originated in the United States, Italy and Spain and spanned both the acute and convalescent phases of COVID-19. The prospective study material was composed of cDNA or gDNA derived from T cells, B-cell-depleted T cells, or PBMCs. Subjects who had been exposed to COVID-19, were actively infected with it, or had recovered from it provided the deeply sampled blood TCRbeta repertoires that made up the dataset. The repertoires were released in a freely available public database meant as a resource for research on the immune response to SARS-CoV-2. The samples were drawn from the first 160 participants of the ongoing ImmuneRACE study and from 950 to 1,500 subjects provided by 6 global collaborators. A de-identified subject ID, COVID-19 status, age in years and sex were almost always included in the sample metadata. HLA class I and class II types, where available, came from metadata supplied by the sample provider rather than from assay-based typing. Findings and caveats that apply to the study as a whole: How much clinical and demographic metadata was included differed by source and by participant, and the metadata was provided uncurated.

The germline ends are 14 bases apart after V is trimmed by 4 bases and J by 0 bases. The CDR3 numbers 17 residues from cysteine through phenylalanine. Solely the CDR3 DNA is kept, with 51 bases framed from the first base. The CDR1 and CDR2 encoded by the germline V gene (reference sequence) are SGHKS and YYEKEE. One collaborating source in Seattle enrolled patients while the patients were actively infected and followed the patients over time throughout the course of disease. Whole blood was collected in K2EDTA tubes by collaborating institutions according to the institutions' own protocols. For TCRbeta analysis, collaborators shipped samples as frozen whole blood, isolated PBMCs, or DNA extracted from either of those sample types.

The source is a woman under 40 with COVID-19, enrolled during active disease. Recombination connected TRBV5-5 to TRBJ2-6, and the D gene may be TRBD2, 7 bases matching. What was sequenced was peripheral blood. The DNA reads as follows: TGTGCCAGCAGCCTCTGGGGGGGCACCTCTGGGGCCAACGTCCTGACTTTC. It encodes CASSLWGGTSGANVLTF.